This T cell receptor beta chain was sequenced during a study of post-analysis software for immune sequencing data. Overall study context: The disease courses spanned relapsing-remitting, secondary progressive and progressive-relapsing forms of multiple sclerosis.

Presence of unique molecular identifiers characterized the TCR beta cDNA libraries. Between roughly 0.95 and 10 million T cells gave rise to 450,000 to 650,000 cDNA molecules. TCRdb recomputed calls from the PCR reads with MiXCR, one row per CDR3 protein. Among about 460,000 distinct CDR3 sequences, less than 45% were seen once, and the ten largest hold around an eighth. As concerns this clonotype: The antigen is undetermined.

The study, taken as a whole, reports: Controls showed significantly higher normalized Chao1 diversity than did multiple sclerosis patients. There were roughly five TRBV segments more frequent in patients than controls, and TRBV5-6, TRBV5-1 and TRBV20-1 were among them. Under F measure analysis, samples from one preparation batch co-clustered strongly.

Germline CDR1 and CDR2: LGHNA and YSLEER. This CDR3 spans 15 amino acids. The sequencing input was blood. The rearrangement uses TRBV4-3 and TRBJ2-5; 8 positions match TRBD1. The DNA end is a closer match to TRBJ2-7, so the J assignment may be wrong. The source of this sequence is a girl between 5 and 17 years old with multiple sclerosis. The CDR3 spells CASSRVVQGAYEQYF. In nucleotides, the CDR3 is TGCGCCAGCAGCCGGGTGGTTCAGGGGGCATACGAGCAGTACTTC.